The 21 T cell receptor beta chains presented below share a single source sample, sequenced in a study of cytomegalovirus exposure and HLA in healthy donors. Use of 60 Vbeta and 13 Jbeta primers characterized the PCR. Assay: immunoSEQ multiplex PCR; the TCRdb copy retains only in-frame clones and omits some. This table has fewer than 100,000 clones, over 65% appearing once. The sample taken for sequencing was PBMCs. The source of these receptors is a man aged 40-49 years in good health and CMV-seronegative.

This rearrangement joins TRBV28 to TRBJ1-2; possible D gene TRBD1, 5 bases. Germline V gives CDR1 MDHEN, CDR2 SYDVKM. This CDR3 has 16 residues. V gave up 4 bases and J gave up 2 bases, with 17 bases separating them. DNA for the CDR3: TGTGCCAGCAGTTCCCCCCACCCAGGGCCCAACTATGGCTACACCTTC. It translates to CASSSPHPGPNYGYTF.

The chain combines TRBV15 with TRBJ1-5; tentative D call: TRBD1 (6 bases). Trimming stripped 2 bases from V and 1 base from J, with 12 bases between. The CDR3 extends over 16 amino acids. Germline assignment: CDR1 LNHNV and CDR2 YYDKDF (reference sequence). CDR3 amino acids: CATSRLTDRSNQPQHF. The CDR3 region has the DNA TGTGCCACCAGCAGATTAACCGACAGGAGCAATCAGCCCCAGCATTTT.

The chain is built from TRBV5-1 and TRBJ2-5; a weak D match, TRBD1 (6 bases). Germline V lookup: CDR1 SGHRS, CDR2 YFSETQ. CDR3 size: 11 residues. Deletions cut 5 bases from V and 9 bases from J, with 11 bases between. This chain's CDR3 is CASSYEGAQYF. Written as DNA, the CDR3 is TGCGCCAGCAGTTACGAGGGGGCCCAGTACTTC. The full variable domain, rest sourced from reference TRBV5-1 and TRBJ2-5, is KAGVTQTPRYLIKTRGQQVTLSCSPISGHRSVSWYQQTPGQGLQFLFEYFSETQRNKGNFPGRFSGRQFSNSRSEMNVSTLELGDSALYLCASSYEGAQYFGPGTRLLVL.

The chain links TRBV4-1 to TRBJ2-7; D is perhaps TRBD2 (5 bases). The CDR3 totals 16 residues. Between the trimmed V and J ends, which lost 3 bases and 3 bases, there was a span of 18 bases. CDR1 MGHRA and CDR2 YSYEKL come from the germline V gene. This CDR3 is CASSHSLDGAFYEQYF. The DNA for the CDR3 is TGCGCCAGCAGCCATTCACTAGACGGCGCTTTCTACGAGCAGTACTTC.

The chain recombines TRBV30 with TRBJ2-5; D may be TRBD2 (6 bases). This CDR3 contains 14 residues. Germline CDR1 reads GTSNPN; CDR2 reads SVGIG (reference sequence). Trimming took off 2 bases at V and 6 bases at J, with 16 bases between the two ends. The CDR3 is CAWSRGLSRQTQYF. The CDR3 nucleotides are TGTGCCTGGAGTCGGGGACTGTCACGGCAGACCCAGTACTTC.

The J gene is TRBJ2-1, the V gene TRBV6-5, with unresolved D. Germline V gives CDR1 MNHEY, CDR2 SVGAGI. The CDR3 spans 11 residues. Trimming left V 2 bases short and J 10 bases short, with 6 bases between. CDR3 amino acids: CASSYMTEQFF. CDR3 DNA sequence: TGTGCCAGCAGTTACATGACAGAGCAGTTCTTC.

Only a few counts were recorded for this clone. The rearrangement uses TRBV7-3 and TRBJ2-7; D possibly corresponds to TRBD1 (6 bases). V was clipped by 3 bases and J by 3 bases, with 9 bases between them. The CDR3 consists of 13 residues. CDR1 is SGHTA and CDR2 is FQGTGA in the germline V gene. This chain's CDR3 is CASSLGHSYEQYF. The CDR3 DNA reads TGTGCCAGCAGCTTGGGACACAGCTACGAGCAGTACTTC.

This clone was seen only a few times. The rearrangement uses TRBV10-3 and TRBJ1-6; D is possibly TRBD1 (6 bases). The CDR3 spans 19 residues. Germline V gives CDR1 ENHRY, CDR2 SYGVKD. Between the trimmed V and J ends, which lost 2 bases and 6 bases, there was a span of 23 bases. This CDR3 reads CAISEQRGASGFSNSPLHF. The DNA of the CDR3 is TGTGCCATCAGTGAGCAGCGGGGGGCCTCGGGGTTTAGTAATTCACCCCTCCACTTT.

The chain uses TRBV27 and TRBJ1-2, with 8 bases identical to TRBD1. V was pared by 4 bases and J by 4 bases, with 5 bases of the junction left unmatched. Germline V lookup: CDR1 MNHEY, CDR2 SMNVEV (reference sequence). The CDR3 is 14 amino acids. This chain's CDR3 is CASSSDRASYGYTF. CDR3 DNA sequence: TGTGCCAGCAGTTCGGACAGGGCATCCTATGGCTACACCTTC.

This chain uses TRBV7-9 with TRBJ2-2; perhaps TRBD2 as D (6 bases). The CDR3 totals 17 residues. Looked up from germline, CDR1 is SEHNR and CDR2 is FQNEAQ (reference sequence). V was trimmed by 0 bases and J by 5 bases, leaving 16 bases between them. The DNA of the CDR3 is TGTGCCAGCAGCTTAGCCACGGGACGCGGGGAAACCGGGGAGCTGTTTTTT. This translates into CASSLATGRGETGELFF.

The V gene is TRBV5-1, the J gene TRBJ2-2; 10 nucleotides line up with TRBD2. V lost 2 bases and J lost 4; bases outside the gene matches: 8. There are 17 residues in the CDR3. Germline V CDR1 and CDR2: SGHRS, YFSETQ. The CDR3 coding sequence is TGCGCCAGCAGCTTCGGTAGCGGGGGGCTAACCACCGGGGAGCTGTTTTTT. Its translation is CASSFGSGGLTTGELFF.

The chain is built from TRBV10-3 and TRBJ1-2; D gene uncertain. The CDR3 extends over 11 amino acids. Looked up from germline, CDR1 is ENHRY and CDR2 is SYGVKD. V lost 10 bases and J 5 bases, leaving 11 bases between the germline ends. In DNA form, the CDR3 reads TGTGCCACCCTATTCGGGTATGGCTACACCTTC. Translation: CATLFGYGYTF.

The chain carries TRBV2 and TRBJ2-7; 8 nucleotides line up with TRBD1. Germline loops: CDR1 SNHLY, CDR2 FYNNEI. The length of the CDR3 is 13 residues. The V and J ends lost 8 bases and 4 bases, in that order; junction bases with no gene match: 7. This chain's CDR3 is CASGPGGFYEQYF. The CDR3 region has the DNA TGTGCCAGCGGCCCAGGGGGCTTTTACGAGCAGTACTTC.

The chain couples TRBV2 to TRBJ2-3; 16 bases line up with TRBD2. V lost 6 bases and J lost 7; bases outside the gene matches: 4. This CDR3 comprises 15 residues. Germline V CDR1 and CDR2: SNHLY, FYNNEI. The CDR3 DNA sequence: TGTGCCAGCAGCGGGACTAGCGGGGGGGCAAATACGCAGTATTTT. Amino acids: CASSGTSGGANTQYF.

A few counts support this clone. The rearrangement joins TRBV28 to TRBJ1-5; 8 nucleotides agree with TRBD1. The CDR3 is 16 residues long. From germline, CDR1 is MDHEN and CDR2 SYDVKM. Trimming at V came to 3 bases and at J to 3 bases, leaving 7 bases not matched to a gene. CDR3 residues: CASSFPRTGTNQPQHF. The CDR3, as DNA: TGTGCCAGCAGTTTCCCCCGGACAGGGACCAATCAGCCCCAGCATTTT.

This chain's CDR3 is CASRTGGSVGYTF. The CDR3, as DNA: TGTGCCAGCAGGACGGGGGGCTCGGTCGGCTACACCTTC. The chain uses TRBV27 and TRBJ1-2; D is perhaps TRBD1 (6 bases). CDR1 and CDR2 (germline): MNHEY, SMNVEV (reference sequence). The CDR3 covers 13 residues. Trimming left V 6 bases short and J 8 bases short, with 16 bases between.

The rearrangement links TRBV4-1 to TRBJ1-4; D might be TRBD1 (5 bases). The CDR3 loop spans 18 amino acids. Trimming left V 0 bases short and J 0 bases short, with 14 bases between. Germline CDR1 MGHRA, CDR2 YSYEKL. CDR3 in amino acids: CASSQDRGRAATNEKLFF. As DNA, the CDR3 is TGCGCCAGCAGCCAAGATCGAGGCAGGGCTGCAACTAATGAAAAACTGTTTTTT.

V is TRBV7-9 and J is TRBJ2-1, with 10 bases identical to TRBD1. The CDR3 totals 15 residues. Per germline, CDR1 SEHNR and CDR2 FQNEAQ (reference sequence). The V and J ends lost 5 bases and 4 bases, in that order; junction bases with no gene match: 5. CDR3 bases: TGTGCCAGCAGCCGGGACAGGGGTTTATACAATGAGCAGTTCTTC. As protein: CASSRDRGLYNEQFF.

V usage is TRBV19 and J usage is TRBJ1-1, with 11 bases identical to TRBD1. The germline V gene encodes CDR1 LNHDA and CDR2 SQIVND (reference sequence). CDR3 length equals 14 residues. Unmatched junction bases numbered 12, after V lost 7 bases and J lost 11 bases. The CDR3 loop is CASTGTGGFERAFF. The CDR3 nucleotides are TGTGCCAGTACCGGGACAGGGGGTTTCGAAAGGGCTTTCTTT.

This chain links TRBV28 with TRBJ2-1, with 11 bases identical to TRBD2. The CDR3 has 14 residues. Germline lookup yields CDR1 MDHEN and CDR2 SYDVKM. The V segment lost 9 bases and the J segment 5 bases; nucleotides outside the gene matches: 6. The CDR3 reads CASVAGGPHNEQFF. CDR3 coding DNA: TGTGCCAGTGTAGCGGGAGGGCCCCACAATGAGCAGTTCTTC.

This clone was seen a few times. Other DNA sequences of this sample code for an identical CDR3. The CDR3 bases are TGTGCCAGCTCACCACCGAACAGAGCTAACTATGGCTACACCTTC. Amino acids: CASSPPNRANYGYTF. V usage is TRBV18 and J usage is TRBJ1-2, with no clear D. The V gene's germline CDR1 is KGHSH and CDR2 LQKENI. The CDR3 spans 15 residues. Trimming took off 0 bases at V and 0 bases at J, with 8 bases between the two ends.